These 23 T cell receptor beta chains were all obtained from the same sample, sequenced in a study of T cell repertoires in cytomegalovirus infection. TCRdb reprocessed the reads with MiXCR, giving one entry per CDR3 protein. The repertoire holds over 150,000 distinct CDR3 sequences, about 18% seen once, with under 30% in the top ten. What was sequenced was CD8+ T cells from PBMCs. These receptor sequences come from a human donor in good health (CMV status not recorded). Some clones in this sample may be carry-over from other donors' samples.

This clonotype turned up a few times. This rearrangement joins TRBV19 to TRBJ2-7, with a weak D call TRBD2 (6 bases). Germline-derived CDR1 and CDR2 are LNHDA and SQIVND (reference sequence). V was shortened by 5 bases and J by 5 bases, with 16 bases between the two germline ends. The CDR3 totals 14 residues. CDR3 amino acids: CASSGLGGFNEQYF. The CDR3 DNA follows: TGTGCCAGTAGTGGATTGGGGGGTTTCAACGAGCAGTACTTC.

The rearrangement joins TRBV7-9 to TRBJ2-1, with TRBD2 identical over 10 bases. Germline lookup yields CDR1 SEHNR and CDR2 FQNEAQ (reference sequence). The length of the CDR3 is 15 residues. V trimming: 5 bases; J trimming: 2 bases; junction bases outside the gene matches: 3. CDR3 protein: CASSGLAGAYNEQFF. CDR3 in DNA: TGTGCCAGCAGCGGCCTAGCGGGGGCCTACAATGAGCAGTTCTTC.

The V call is TRBV4-3, the J call TRBJ2-4; 9 nucleotides agree with TRBD1. Germline CDR1 is LGHNA and CDR2 is YSLEER. Losses at the gene ends were 3 bases for V and 1 base for J; bases not matched to a gene: 4. The CDR3 length is 16 residues. The CDR3 DNA sequence: TGCGCCAGCAGCCAGGGGACAGGGCCTGCCAAAAACATTCAGTACTTC. This gives the protein CASSQGTGPAKNIQYF.

There are a few counts of this clonotype. V usage is TRBV7-8 and J usage is TRBJ2-2; 9 positions agree with TRBD1. Trimming at V came to 5 bases and at J to 6 bases, leaving 7 bases not matched to a gene. Germline V gene data show CDR1 as SGHVS and CDR2 as FQNEAQ. The CDR3 length is 15 residues. CDR3 protein: CASSLGQGLAGELFF. As DNA, the CDR3 is TGTGCCAGCAGCCTCGGACAGGGGTTGGCCGGGGAGCTGTTTTTT.

Only a few counts were recorded for this clonotype. CDR3 coding DNA: TGTGCCAGCAGTAAGGACAGACCGCCGATTTTTGAGGCTTTCTTT. Residues: CASSKDRPPIFEAFF. The chain joins TRBV6-1 to TRBJ1-1, with TRBD1 as a possible D gene (6 bases). The CDR3 runs 15 residues. V was pared by 5 bases and J by 11 bases, with 24 bases between. Per the germline V gene, CDR1 is MNHNS and CDR2 is SASEGT.

This clonotype came up a few times. V usage is TRBV6-2 or TRBV6-3 and J usage is TRBJ2-7; D is perhaps TRBD2 (5 bases). Trimming stripped 6 bases from V and 2 bases from J, with 14 bases between. The CDR3 consists of 14 residues. In germline, CDR1 is MNHEY, CDR2 SVGEGT. CDR3 coding DNA: TGTGCCAGCAGGATAGGGAGATATCCCTACGAGCAGTACTTC. Its translation: CASRIGRYPYEQYF.

This chain joins TRBV5-3 and TRBJ1-1; tentatively, D is TRBD1 (5 bases). TRBV5-3 counts as an open reading frame of uncertain function. The CDR3 consists of 15 residues. The germline V and J ends were trimmed by 4 bases and 3 bases, with 16 bases remaining between them. The CDR3 protein is CARSGRDLWDTEAFF. The CDR3 DNA follows: TGTGCCAGAAGCGGACGGGACCTATGGGACACTGAAGCTTTCTTT.

Many counts were recorded for this clonotype. Its ends do not fully match the called genes, so a read error is possible. The chain employs TRBV7-2 and TRBJ2-1; 10 bases map to TRBD2. Germline values: CDR1 SGHTA, CDR2 FQGNSA. The CDR3 has 13 residues. CDR3 DNA sequence: TGTGCCACCAGCGGGGGGGCCTCCAATGAGCAGTTCTTC. This sequence encodes CATSGGASNEQFF. The complete variable domain, with remaining parts taken from reference TRBV7-2 and TRBJ2-1, reads GAGVSQSPSNKVTEKGKDVELRCDPISGHTALYWYRQSLGQGLEFLIYFQGNSAPDKSGLPSDRFSAERTGGSVSTLTIQRTQQEDSAVYLCATSGGASNEQFFGPGTRLTVL.

With regard to this clonotype: At one boundary the junction diverges from the germline segment, which might be a read error. The chain joins TRBV5-4 to TRBJ2-5; the D gene is possibly TRBD1 (6 bases). CDR3 length equals 14 residues. Looked up from germline, CDR1 is SGHNT and CDR2 is YYREEE (reference sequence). CDR3 DNA sequence: TGTGCCAGCACCTTGGTGACAGGTCAGGAGACCCAGTACTTC. As protein: CASTLVTGQETQYF.

This clonotype was recorded a few times. The gene calls are TRBV7-3 and TRBJ2-3; the D is unclear. CDR1 is SGHTA and CDR2 is FQGTGA in the germline V gene. The CDR3 contains 19 residues. Trimming took 4 bases from V and 4 from J, leaving 27 bases between them. In nucleotides, the CDR3 is TGTGCCAGCAGCTCCGAAATCCGGTCTATGTCGGAAGAAGCAGATACGCAGTATTTT. This encodes CASSSEIRSMSEEADTQYF. Full variable domain (outside the CDR3, taken from reference TRBV7-3 and TRBJ2-3): GAGVSQTPSNKVTEKGKYVELRCDPISGHTALYWYRQSLGQGPEFLIYFQGTGAADDSGLPNDRFFAVRPEGSVSTLKIQRTERGDSAVYLCASSSEIRSMSEEADTQYFGPGTRLTVL.

The rearrangement links TRBV20-1 to TRBJ2-1; D not resolved. Germline CDR1 reads DFQATT; CDR2 reads SNEGSKA (reference sequence). V dropped 6 bases and J dropped 0 bases, with 9 bases sitting between them. There are 13 residues in the CDR3. The CDR3 DNA sequence: TGCAGTGCCAGAAACACCTCCTACAATGAGCAGTTCTTC. Translation: CSARNTSYNEQFF.

This clonotype showed up many times. The chain couples TRBV7-9 to TRBJ2-7; weak D call: TRBD1 (7 bases). Germline CDR1 and CDR2: SEHNR and FQNEAQ (reference sequence). Deletions cut 5 bases from V and 0 bases from J, with 14 bases between. The length of the CDR3 is 15 residues. The CDR3 loop reads CASSQAGQSSYEQYF. Written as DNA, the CDR3 is TGTGCCAGCAGCCAGGCGGGACAGAGCTCCTACGAGCAGTACTTC.

This clonotype was counted a few times. The chain couples TRBV28 to TRBJ2-7, with D perhaps being TRBD1 or TRBD2 (5 bases each). This CDR3 is 14 amino acids long. Trimming removed 2 bases at V and 2 bases at J, with 10 bases between. Germline assignment: CDR1 MDHEN and CDR2 SYDVKM. The CDR3 region is CASSLRGVTYEQYF. CDR3 nucleotide sequence: TGTGCCAGCAGTTTAAGAGGGGTCACCTACGAGCAGTACTTC.

This clonotype has more than one count but fewer than ten. The chain combines TRBV13 with TRBJ1-2; no clear D. Germline loops: CDR1 PRHDT, CDR2 FYEKMQ (reference sequence). Trimming shortened V by 4 bases and J by 4 bases, and 19 bases separated the two germline ends. CDR3 length: 16 amino acids. The CDR3 spells CASSSRLASQPYGYTF. CDR3 sequence (DNA): TGTGCCAGCAGCTCTCGCCTAGCCAGCCAGCCCTATGGCTACACCTTC.

Only a few counts were recorded for this clonotype. Sequence at one end of the junction differs from germline and may be a read error. The chain links TRBV7-9 to TRBJ2-1, with D tentatively TRBD2 (5 bases). This CDR3 is 15 amino acids long. Germline CDR1 reads SEHNR; CDR2 reads FQNEAQ (reference sequence). CDR3 protein: CASSLAGVSYNEQFF. Here the CDR3 DNA reads TGTGCCAGCAGCCTAGCTGGGGTAAGCTACAATGAGCAGTTCTTC.

This sequence joins TRBV6-6 and TRBJ2-5; D possibly uses TRBD1 or TRBD2 (5 bases each). The CDR3 totals 12 residues. Deletions cut 5 bases from V and 6 bases from J, with 10 bases between. Germline lookup yields CDR1 MNHNY and CDR2 SVGAGI (reference sequence). The CDR3 bases are TGTGCCAGCAGTCCAGGGAGCCAGACCCAGTACTTC. Its translation is CASSPGSQTQYF.

This sequence joins TRBV27 and TRBJ2-7; possibly TRBD1 or TRBD2 for D (5 bases each). The V gene lost 3 bases and the J gene lost 6 bases, with 15 bases spanning the gap. Germline loops: CDR1 MNHEY, CDR2 SMNVEV (reference sequence). CDR3 length: 14 residues. CDR3: CASSFRGDRREQYF. In nucleotides, the CDR3 is TGTGCCAGCAGTTTCCGGGGCGATCGGCGCGAGCAGTACTTC.

This clonotype was counted between two and nine times. The gene calls are TRBV7-3 and TRBJ2-3; 7 positions agree with TRBD1. Germline V gene sequence: CDR1 SGHTA, CDR2 FQGTGA. The CDR3 spans 15 residues. Trimming removed 5 bases from V and 2 bases from J; junction bases left unmatched: 7. The CDR3 sequence is CASSLTGSLTDTQYF. The CDR3 region has the DNA TGTGCCAGCAGCCTGACAGGGTCCCTCACAGATACGCAGTATTTT.

The sample holds a few counts of this clonotype. V usage is TRBV7-6 and J usage is TRBJ2-1; D may be TRBD1 (5 bases). Trimming removed 5 bases at V and 8 bases at J, with 22 bases between. The CDR3 length is 16 residues. CDR1 is SGHVS, CDR2 FNYEAQ, per germline. The CDR3 nucleotides are TGTGCCAGCAGCGCGGCTACAGGTACTCTCCTCGATGAGCAGTTCTTC. Protein: CASSAATGTLLDEQFF.

This clonotype has just a few counts. The V gene is TRBV4-1, the J gene TRBJ2-5; D possibly matches TRBD1 or TRBD2 (5 bases each). The CDR3 sequence is 14 residues long. Germline V gene sequence: CDR1 MGHRA, CDR2 YSYEKL. V was clipped by 1 base and J by 3 bases, with 9 bases between them. For the CDR3, the DNA is TGCGCCAGCAGCCAAGCGCAGGGAGAAGAGACCCAGTACTTC. It is translated as CASSQAQGEETQYF.

This clonotype was counted between two and nine times. J is TRBJ2-6 and V is TRBV29-1, with no clear D. The CDR3 loop spans 14 amino acids. The germline V gene has CDR1 SQVTM and CDR2 ANQGSEA. The V end was cut by 7 bases, the J end by 0 bases, with 10 bases between. The CDR3 is CSAQGDSGANVLTF. CDR3 coding DNA: TGCAGCGCCCAAGGAGACTCTGGGGCCAACGTCCTGACTTTC. Variable domain in full (rest from reference TRBV29-1 and TRBJ2-6): SAVISQKPSRDICQRGTSLTIQCQVDSQVTMMFWYRQQPGQSLTLIATANQGSEATYESGFVIDKFPISRPNLTFSTLTVSNMSPEDSSIYLCSAQGDSGANVLTFGAGSRLTVL.

This chain connects TRBV9 to TRBJ1-1; TRBD1 matches 9 bases. The germline gives CDR1 SGDLS, CDR2 YYNGEE. Germline trimming cut 4 bases from V and 1 base from J; bases unmatched to any gene: 8. The CDR3 has 16 amino acids. CDR3 protein: CASSPRTGVRNTEAFF. The CDR3 coding sequence is TGTGCCAGCAGCCCTCGGACAGGGGTGAGGAACACTGAAGCTTTCTTT.

This sequence joins TRBV6-2 or TRBV6-3 and TRBJ1-1; weak D call: TRBD1 (6 bases). V dropped 4 bases and J dropped 5 bases, with 14 bases sitting between them. This CDR3 is built from 14 residues. CDR1 is MNHEY, CDR2 SVGEGT, per germline. DNA for the CDR3: TGTGCCAGCAGTTTTTTGGTCAGGGGAACTGAAGCTTTCTTT. Translation: CASSFLVRGTEAFF.